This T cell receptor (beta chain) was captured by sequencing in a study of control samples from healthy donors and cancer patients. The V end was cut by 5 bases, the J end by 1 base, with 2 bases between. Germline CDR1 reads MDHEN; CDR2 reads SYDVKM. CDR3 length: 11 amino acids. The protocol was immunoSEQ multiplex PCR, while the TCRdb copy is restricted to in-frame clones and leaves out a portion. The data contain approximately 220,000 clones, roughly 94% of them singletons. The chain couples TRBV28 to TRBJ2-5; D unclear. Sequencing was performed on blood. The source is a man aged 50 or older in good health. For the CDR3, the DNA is TGTGCCAGCAGTCGCCAAGAGACCCAGTACTTC. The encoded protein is CASSRQETQYF.